This T cell receptor (beta chain) appears in the sequencing data of a study of PD-L1 blockade in urothelial cancer. Generated by immunoSEQ multiplex PCR, the TCRdb table keeps only in-frame clones and is missing some. The data contain over 15,000 clones, approximately 90% of them singletons. Germline V CDR1 and CDR2: MGHDK, SYGVNS. V was trimmed by 6 bases and J by 1 base, leaving 7 bases between them. This CDR3 comprises 12 residues. The V gene is TRBV25-1, the J gene TRBJ2-7; D perhaps matches TRBD1 (6 bases). The sequences come from PBMCs, collected around atezolizumab (anti-PD-L1) treatment. The TCR sequence derives from a man aged 45-60 years with urothelial cancer. This CDR3 reads CASRQGSYEQYF. The CDR3 DNA follows: TGTGCCAGCAGGCAGGGGTCCTACGAGCAGTACTTC.